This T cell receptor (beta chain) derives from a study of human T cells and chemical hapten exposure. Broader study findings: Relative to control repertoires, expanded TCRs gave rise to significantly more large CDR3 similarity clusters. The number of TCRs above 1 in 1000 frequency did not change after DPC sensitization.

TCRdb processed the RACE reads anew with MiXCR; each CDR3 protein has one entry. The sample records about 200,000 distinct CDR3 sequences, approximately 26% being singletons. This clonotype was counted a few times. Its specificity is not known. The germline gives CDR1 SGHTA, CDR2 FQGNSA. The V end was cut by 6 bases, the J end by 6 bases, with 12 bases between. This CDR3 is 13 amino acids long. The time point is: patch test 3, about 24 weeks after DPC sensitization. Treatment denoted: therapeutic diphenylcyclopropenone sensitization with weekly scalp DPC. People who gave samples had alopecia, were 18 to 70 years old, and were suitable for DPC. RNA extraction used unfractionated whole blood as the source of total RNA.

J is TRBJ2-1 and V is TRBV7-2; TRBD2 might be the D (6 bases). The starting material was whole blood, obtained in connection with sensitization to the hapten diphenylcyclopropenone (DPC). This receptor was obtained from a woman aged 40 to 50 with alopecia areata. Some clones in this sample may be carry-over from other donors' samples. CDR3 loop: CASSSGTLNEQFF. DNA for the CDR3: TGTGCCAGCAGTTCCGGGACTCTCAATGAGCAGTTCTTC.